This TCR beta chain came from a study of blood T cell repertoires in COVID-19. Study in general: COVID-19 samples from acute and convalescent phases originated in the United States, Italy and Spain. Nucleic acid was either cDNA or gDNA, and it came from T cells, B-cell-depleted T cells, or PBMCs.

The data were produced by immunoSEQ multiplex PCR, yet TCRdb's version contains in-frame clones alone and is incomplete. The sample has about 130,000 clones; approximately 81% are singletons. Between the trimmed V and J ends, which lost 0 bases and 5 bases, there was a span of 17 bases. The CDR3 sequence is 16 residues long. Germline V gene sequence: CDR1 SGHRS, CDR2 YFSETQ. This chain connects TRBV5-1 to TRBJ1-1; possible D gene TRBD1, 5 bases. Sample: peripheral blood. The clonotype was recovered from a man aged 60 to 69 with acute or convalescent COVID-19. CDR3 in amino acids: CASSLASLQVITEAFF. The CDR3 nucleotides are TGCGCCAGCAGCTTGGCCAGTTTACAGGTGATAACTGAAGCTTTCTTT.